The sequence of this T cell receptor (beta chain) was determined in a study of T cell repertoires in cytomegalovirus infection. Study-level information: HLA-B-restricted CMV epitopes that are well studied were used alongside recently identified HLA-C-restricted ones. Public TCR beta signatures indicated both CMV infection and matching HLA type. Study conclusions and caveats: Of the TCR beta families, the public ones yielded a cumulative frequency that identified carriers of CMV plus the relevant HLA.

Germline loops: CDR1 KGHSH, CDR2 LQKENI. The CDR3 is made up of 14 amino acids. V lost 4 bases and J lost 0, with 10 bases in between. With respect to this clonotype: The antigen remains undetermined.

TCRdb re-called the reads with MiXCR, one entry per CDR3 protein. The table records approximately 590,000 distinct CDR3 sequences, approximately 40% of them present only once. This material consisted of cultured PBMCs, taken from culture after CMV antigen stimulation. This receptor was taken from a human donor in good health (CMV status not recorded). Some clones in this sample may be carry-over from other donors' samples. This chain uses TRBV18 with TRBJ2-7; TRBD1 might be the D (6 bases). CDR3 bases: TGTGCCAGCTCACTCTACAGGGACTCCTACGAGCAGTACTTC. This encodes CASSLYRDSYEQYF.